One TCR beta chain is described in this entry. The sample originates from a study of blood T cells in healthy people across ages. From germline, CDR1 is ENHRY and CDR2 SYGVKD. The V end lost 10 bases, the J end lost 2 bases, and 21 bases lay between the germline ends. CDR3 size: 15 residues. Using a J-beta primer mix together with a sample-barcoded 5' primer, a second PCR was run for roughly 6 to 12 cycles. A single record per CDR3 protein comes from TCRdb applying MiXCR to the 5' RACE reads. The sample records 500,000 to 550,000 distinct CDR3 sequences, about 25% being singletons. The people who gave samples were healthy Caucasians from Russia, aged 6 to 90. Each of the donors had roughly 10 milliliters of peripheral blood drawn into EDTA-treated Vacutainer tubes. The amount of total RNA extracted per sample was at least 5 micrograms. The same specimen was also included in a second study, on T cells of mothers and their children. According to that study: Related mother-child pairs showed slightly higher but non-significant overlap than unrelated pairs.

Sequencing was carried out using blood. This sequence was found in a boy between 10 and 17 years old in good health. The V gene is TRBV10-3, the J gene TRBJ2-7, with D possibly TRBD1 on 5 matching bases. The CDR3 here is CATYNTDNPPYEQYF. The DNA of the CDR3 is TGTGCCACGTACAATACGGACAATCCCCCCTACGAGCAGTACTTC.